A selection of T cell receptor beta chains follows, all from one sample in a study of blood T cell repertoires in COVID-19. Libraries were prepared by immunoSEQ multiplex PCR; TCRdb keeps only in-frame clonotypes and omits some of them. This sample has 200,000 to 300,000 clones; about 89% occur once, and the top ten carry under 2%. Sequencing was carried out using peripheral blood. All receptors derive from an older woman who had recovered from COVID-19. Both conserved end residues are part of each CDR3. The D gene is left open where the match is weak. For some rows the clone size is stated as once, few or many, or as a class when expanded; others skip it.

j_call: TRBJ2-7; clone_size: -; d_call: -; v_call: TRBV10-1; cdr3_aa: CASILTGTTSYEQYF; cdr3_nt: TGCGCCAGCATCCTTACCGGGACAACCTCCTACGAGCAGTACTTC
j_call: TRBJ1-1; clone_size: -; d_call: TRBD1; v_call: TRBV18; cdr3_aa: CASSSDRGLEAFF; cdr3_nt: TGTGCCAGCTCGTCGGACAGGGGGCTTGAAGCTTTCTTT
j_call: TRBJ1-4; clone_size: -; d_call: TRBD1; v_call: TRBV4-2; cdr3_aa: CASSRTTGYLEKLFF; cdr3_nt: TGTGCCAGCAGCCGTACGACAGGGTATCTTGAAAAACTGTTTTTT
j_call: TRBJ2-7; clone_size: -; d_call: -; v_call: TRBV11-2; cdr3_aa: CASSPKHEQYF; cdr3_nt: TGTGCCAGCTCCCCTAAGCACGAGCAGTACTTC
j_call: TRBJ2-1; clone_size: few; d_call: -; v_call: TRBV18; cdr3_aa: CASSPPSSILYNEQFF; cdr3_nt: TGTGCCAGCTCACCACCGAGCTCTATCCTCTACAATGAGCAGTTCTTC
j_call: TRBJ1-2; clone_size: -; d_call: TRBD1; v_call: TRBV6-5; cdr3_aa: CASSYRGQGLGYTF; cdr3_nt: TGTGCCAGCAGTTACCGCGGACAGGGCCTTGGCTACACCTTC
j_call: TRBJ2-3; clone_size: -; d_call: TRBD2; v_call: TRBV11-2; cdr3_aa: CASSLIRTSETDTQYF; cdr3_nt: TGTGCCAGCAGCTTAATTCGGACTAGCGAGACAGATACGCAGTATTTT
j_call: TRBJ2-5; clone_size: -; d_call: -; v_call: TRBV14; cdr3_aa: CASSQVSGTQYF; cdr3_nt: TGTGCCAGCAGCCAAGTTTCAGGGACCCAGTACTTC
j_call: TRBJ2-7; clone_size: -; d_call: TRBD1; v_call: TRBV15; cdr3_aa: CATSRSRDRGLEQYF; cdr3_nt: TGTGCCACCAGCAGATCCCGGGACAGGGGGCTCGAGCAGTACTTC
j_call: TRBJ1-4; clone_size: -; d_call: TRBD1; v_call: TRBV7-9; cdr3_aa: CASSFTGTEIYPTNEKLFF; cdr3_nt: TGTGCCAGCAGCTTTACCGGGACAGAAATCTACCCAACTAATGAAAAACTGTTTTTT